The clone carrying this T cell receptor (beta chain) appeared many times. These data belong to a study of T-cell reconstitution after alpha-beta-depleted transplantation in children. A TCRbeta library incorporating unique molecular identifiers was prepared. TCRdb reanalysed the PCR reads using MiXCR and keeps one entry per CDR3 protein. The sample lists 400,000 to 500,000 distinct CDR3 sequences; about a tenth were seen once. The CDR3 is 16 residues long. Germline lookup yields CDR1 MGHRA and CDR2 YSYEKL. Unmatched junction bases numbered 5, after V lost 0 bases and J lost 1 base. This specimen consisted of PBMCs from the stem cell graft donor, obtained from the stem cell graft. This sequence joins TRBV4-1 and TRBJ1-1, with TRBD1 matching 7 bases. The receptor was isolated from a human donor who donated a stem cell graft to a child with acute myeloid leukemia. The DNA for the CDR3 is TGCGCCAGCAGCCAAGATCCCGGGACAGAGAACACTGAAGCTTTCTTT. It codes for CASSQDPGTENTEAFF.